This TCR beta chain was recovered during a study of OX40 agonist ivuxolimab in advanced cancers. Trimming removed 8 bases from V and 2 bases from J; junction bases left unmatched: 4. The CDR3 is made up of 14 amino acids. Germline loops: CDR1 SGHVS, CDR2 FNYEAQ. Profiling relied on immunoSEQ multiplex PCR, and the TCRdb table lists in-frame clones only, not all of them. Here the sample spans more than 75,000 clones, approximately 83% being singletons. This rearrangement joins TRBV7-6 to TRBJ2-5; 11 positions agree with TRBD2. Here the sequenced sample was CD4+ or CD8+ T cells sorted from blood, taken in a trial of the OX40 agonist ivuxolimab. This receptor was identified in an adult with an advanced solid tumor such as melanoma, head and neck, liver or kidney cancer. In DNA, the CDR3 is TGTGCCAGCGGTCTAGCGGGGGGACAAGAGACCCAGTACTTC. Translated: CASGLAGGQETQYF.